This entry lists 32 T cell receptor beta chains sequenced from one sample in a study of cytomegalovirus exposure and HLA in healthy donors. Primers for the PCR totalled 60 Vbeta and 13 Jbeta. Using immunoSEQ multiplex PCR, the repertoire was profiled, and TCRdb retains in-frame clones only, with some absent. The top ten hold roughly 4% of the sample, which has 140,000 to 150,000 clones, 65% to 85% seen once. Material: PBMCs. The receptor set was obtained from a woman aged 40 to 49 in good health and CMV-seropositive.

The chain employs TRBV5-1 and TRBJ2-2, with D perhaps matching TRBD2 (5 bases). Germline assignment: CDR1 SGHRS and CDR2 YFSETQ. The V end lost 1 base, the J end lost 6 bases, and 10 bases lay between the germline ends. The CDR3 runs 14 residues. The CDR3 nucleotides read TGCGCCAGCAGCTTGACCGGGGTCCCCGGGGAGCTGTTTTTT. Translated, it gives CASSLTGVPGELFF.

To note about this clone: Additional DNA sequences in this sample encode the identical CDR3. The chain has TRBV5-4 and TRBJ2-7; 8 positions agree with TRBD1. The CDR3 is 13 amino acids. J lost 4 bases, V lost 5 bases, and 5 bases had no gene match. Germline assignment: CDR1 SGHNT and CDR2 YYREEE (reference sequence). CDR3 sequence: CASRSGQAYEQYF. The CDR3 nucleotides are TGTGCCAGCAGATCGGGACAGGCATACGAGCAGTACTTC. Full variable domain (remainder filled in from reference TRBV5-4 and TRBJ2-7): ETGVTQSPTHLIKTRGQQVTLRCSSQSGHNTVSWYQQALGQGPQFIFQYYREEENGRGNFPPRFSGLQFPNYSSELNVNALELDDSALYLCASRSGQAYEQYFGPGTRLTVT.

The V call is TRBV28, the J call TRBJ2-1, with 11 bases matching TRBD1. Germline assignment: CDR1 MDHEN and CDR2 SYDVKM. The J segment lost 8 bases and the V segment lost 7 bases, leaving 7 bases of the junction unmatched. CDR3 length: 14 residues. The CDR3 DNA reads TGTGCCAGCACCCTAGGACAGGGGGCCTATGAGCAGTTCTTC. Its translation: CASTLGQGAYEQFF.

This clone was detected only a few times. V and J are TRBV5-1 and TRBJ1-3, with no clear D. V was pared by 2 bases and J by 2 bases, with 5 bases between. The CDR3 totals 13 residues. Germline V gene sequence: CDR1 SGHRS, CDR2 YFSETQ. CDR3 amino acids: CASSFGAGNTIYF. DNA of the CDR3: TGCGCCAGCAGCTTCGGGGCTGGAAACACCATATATTTT.

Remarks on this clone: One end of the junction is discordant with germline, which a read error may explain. The CDR3 is CSSSGGSKPQHF. The CDR3 nucleotides are TGTTCCAGCAGCGGAGGATCGAAGCCCCAGCATTTT. V and J are TRBV7-9 and TRBJ1-5, with no clear D. The V gene's germline CDR1 is SEHNR and CDR2 FQNEAQ (reference sequence). This CDR3 region has 12 residues.

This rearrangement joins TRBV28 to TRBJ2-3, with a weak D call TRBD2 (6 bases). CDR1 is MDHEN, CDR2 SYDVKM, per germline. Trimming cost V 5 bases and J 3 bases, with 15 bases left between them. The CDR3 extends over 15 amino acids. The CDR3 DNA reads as TGTGCCAGCAGTCCGGCGGGCGGGAAAACAGATACGCAGTATTTT. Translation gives CASSPAGGKTDTQYF.

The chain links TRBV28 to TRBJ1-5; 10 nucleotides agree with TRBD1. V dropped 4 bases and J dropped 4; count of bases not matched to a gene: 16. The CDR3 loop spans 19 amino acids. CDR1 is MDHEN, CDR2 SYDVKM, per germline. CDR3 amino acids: CASSWSGTGVRRTNQPQHF. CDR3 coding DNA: TGTGCCAGCAGTTGGAGCGGGACAGGGGTCCGCAGAACAAATCAGCCCCAGCATTTT.

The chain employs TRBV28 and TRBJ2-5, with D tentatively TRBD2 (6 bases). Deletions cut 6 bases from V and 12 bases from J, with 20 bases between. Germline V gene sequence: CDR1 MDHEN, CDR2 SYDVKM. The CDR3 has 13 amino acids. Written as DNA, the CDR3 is TGTGCCAGCAGCCTAAGTCCAGGCCCGGGAGAGTACTTC. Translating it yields CASSLSPGPGEYF.

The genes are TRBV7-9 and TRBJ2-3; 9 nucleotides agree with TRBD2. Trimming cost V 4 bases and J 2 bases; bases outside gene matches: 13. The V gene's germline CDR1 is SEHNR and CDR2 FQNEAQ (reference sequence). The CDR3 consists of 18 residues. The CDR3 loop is CASSSPLRGGKYTDTQYF. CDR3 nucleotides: TGTGCCAGCAGCTCGCCTTTGCGGGGGGGCAAATACACAGATACGCAGTATTTT.

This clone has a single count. As DNA, the CDR3 is TGTGCCAGTAGTAAGGGAGAGTGGATGGATCAGCCCCAGCATTTT. This encodes CASSKGEWMDQPQHF. This sequence joins TRBV19 and TRBJ1-5; D unresolved. Germline CDR1 reads LNHDA; CDR2 reads SQIVND (reference sequence). This CDR3 has 15 amino acids. V lost 4 bases to trimming and J lost 5 bases, with 15 bases between them. The full variable domain, its missing parts supplied by reference TRBV19 and TRBJ1-5, is DGGITQSPKYLFRKEGQNVTLSCEQNLNHDAMYWYRQDPGQGLRLIYYSQIVNDFQKGDIAEGYSVSREKKESFPLTVTSAQKNPTAFYLCASSKGEWMDQPQHFGDGTRLSIL.

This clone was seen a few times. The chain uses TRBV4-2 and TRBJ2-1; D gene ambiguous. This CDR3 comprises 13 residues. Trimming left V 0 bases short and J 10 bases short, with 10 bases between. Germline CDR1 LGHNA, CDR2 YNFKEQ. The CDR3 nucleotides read TGTGCCAGCAGCCAAGACCTGGTACAGGAGCAGTTCTTC. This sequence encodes CASSQDLVQEQFF.

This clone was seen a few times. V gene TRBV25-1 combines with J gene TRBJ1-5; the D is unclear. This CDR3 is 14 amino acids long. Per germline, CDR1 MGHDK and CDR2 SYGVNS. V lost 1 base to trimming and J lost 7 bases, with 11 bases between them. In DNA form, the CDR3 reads TGTGCCAGCAGTGAATCTGCGGTTACCCAGCCCCAGCATTTT. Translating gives CASSESAVTQPQHF.

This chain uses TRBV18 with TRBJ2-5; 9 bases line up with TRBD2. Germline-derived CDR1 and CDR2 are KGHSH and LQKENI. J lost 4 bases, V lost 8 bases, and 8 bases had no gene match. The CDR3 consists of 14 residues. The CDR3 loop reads CASNNLAGVETQYF. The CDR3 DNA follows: TGTGCCAGCAATAATTTAGCGGGAGTAGAGACCCAGTACTTC.

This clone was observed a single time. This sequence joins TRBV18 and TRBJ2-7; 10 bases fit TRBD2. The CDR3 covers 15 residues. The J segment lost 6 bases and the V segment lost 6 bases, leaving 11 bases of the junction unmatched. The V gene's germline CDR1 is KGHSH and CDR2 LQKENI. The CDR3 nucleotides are TGTGCCAGCTCCCCTAGCGGGAGAAGTGTACGCGAGCAGTACTTC. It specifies CASSPSGRSVREQYF.

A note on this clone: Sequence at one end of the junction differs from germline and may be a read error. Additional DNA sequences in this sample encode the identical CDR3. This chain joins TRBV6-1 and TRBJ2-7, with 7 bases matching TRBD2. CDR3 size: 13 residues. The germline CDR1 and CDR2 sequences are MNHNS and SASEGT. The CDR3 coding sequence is TGTGCCAGCAGCAAGCGGGGAGAATACGAACAGTACTTC. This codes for CASSKRGEYEQYF.

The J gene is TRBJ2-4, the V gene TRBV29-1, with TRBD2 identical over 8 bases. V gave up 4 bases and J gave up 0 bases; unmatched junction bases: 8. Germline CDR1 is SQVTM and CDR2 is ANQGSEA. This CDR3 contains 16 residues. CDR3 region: CSVGNLAGSAKNIQYF. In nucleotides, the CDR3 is TGCAGCGTTGGAAATTTAGCGGGATCAGCCAAAAACATTCAGTACTTC.

CDR3 residues: CASSWGGIDGYTF. For the CDR3, the DNA is TGTGCCAGCAGCTGGGGAGGTATAGATGGCTACACCTTC. This chain joins TRBV5-6 and TRBJ1-2; D gene unclear. CDR1 and CDR2 (germline): SGHDT, YYEEEE. The CDR3 runs to 13 residues. Deletions cut 3 bases from V and 6 bases from J, with 12 bases between.

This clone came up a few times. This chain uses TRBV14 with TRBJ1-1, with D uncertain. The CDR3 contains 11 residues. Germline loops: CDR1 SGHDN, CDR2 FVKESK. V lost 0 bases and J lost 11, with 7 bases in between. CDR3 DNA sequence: TGTGCCAGCAGCCAAGAATCCGAGGCTTTCTTT. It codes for CASSQESEAFF. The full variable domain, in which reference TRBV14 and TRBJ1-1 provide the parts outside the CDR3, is EAGVTQFPSHSVIEKGQTVTLRCDPISGHDNLYWYRRVMGKEIKFLLHFVKESKQDESGMPNNRFLAERTGGTYSTLKVQPAELEDSGVYFCASSQESEAFFGQGTRLTVV.

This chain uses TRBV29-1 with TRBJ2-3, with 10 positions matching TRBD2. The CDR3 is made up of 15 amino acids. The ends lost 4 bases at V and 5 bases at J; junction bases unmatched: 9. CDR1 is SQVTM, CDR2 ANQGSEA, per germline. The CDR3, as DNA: TGCAGCGTTGGAGGACTAGCGGCTTGGGGAGATACGCAGTATTTT. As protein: CSVGGLAAWGDTQYF.

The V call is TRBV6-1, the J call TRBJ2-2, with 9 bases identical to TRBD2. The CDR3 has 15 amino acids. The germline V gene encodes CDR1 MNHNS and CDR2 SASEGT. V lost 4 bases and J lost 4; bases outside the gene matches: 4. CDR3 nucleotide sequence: TGTGCCAGCAGTGGGGCTAGCGGGATCACCGGGGAGCTGTTTTTT. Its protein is CASSGASGITGELFF.

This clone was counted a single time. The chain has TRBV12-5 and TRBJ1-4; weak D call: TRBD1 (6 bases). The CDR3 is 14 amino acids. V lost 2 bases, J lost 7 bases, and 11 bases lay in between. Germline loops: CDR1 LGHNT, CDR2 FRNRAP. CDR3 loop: CASGLQGFGEKLFF. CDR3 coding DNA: TGTGCTAGTGGTTTGCAGGGGTTTGGTGAAAAACTGTTTTTT.

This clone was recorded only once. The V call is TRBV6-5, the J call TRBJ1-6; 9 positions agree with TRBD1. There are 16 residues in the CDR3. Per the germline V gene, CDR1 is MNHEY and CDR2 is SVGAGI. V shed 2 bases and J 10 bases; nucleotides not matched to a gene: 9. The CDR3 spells CASSYRWTGVESPLHF. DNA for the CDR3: TGTGCCAGCAGTTACCGATGGACAGGGGTAGAATCACCCCTCCACTTT.

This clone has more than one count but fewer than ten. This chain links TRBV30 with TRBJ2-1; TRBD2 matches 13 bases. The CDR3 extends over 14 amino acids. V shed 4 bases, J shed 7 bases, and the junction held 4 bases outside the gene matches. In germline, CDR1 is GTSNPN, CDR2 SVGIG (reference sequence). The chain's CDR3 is CAWKGLAGVNEQFF. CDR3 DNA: TGTGCCTGGAAAGGACTAGCGGGAGTAAATGAGCAGTTCTTC. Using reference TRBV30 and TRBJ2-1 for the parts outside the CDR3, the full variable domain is SQTIHQWPATLVQPVGSPLSLECTVEGTSNPNLYWYRQAAGRGLQLLFYSVGIGQISSEVPQNLSASRPQDRQFILSSKKLLLSDSGFYLCAWKGLAGVNEQFFGPGTRLTVL.

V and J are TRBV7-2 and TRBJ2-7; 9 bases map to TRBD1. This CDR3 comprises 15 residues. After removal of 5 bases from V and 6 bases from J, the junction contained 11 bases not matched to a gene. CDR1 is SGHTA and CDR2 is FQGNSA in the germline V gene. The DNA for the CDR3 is TGTGCCAGCAGCGCGTCCTTCGGGACAGGGACCGAGCAGTACTTC. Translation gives CASSASFGTGTEQYF.

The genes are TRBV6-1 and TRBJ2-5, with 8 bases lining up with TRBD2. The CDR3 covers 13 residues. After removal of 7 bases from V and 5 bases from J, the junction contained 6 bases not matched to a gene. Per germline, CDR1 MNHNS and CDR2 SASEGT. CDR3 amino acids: CASTTGGTETQYF. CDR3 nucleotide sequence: TGTGCCAGCACCACGGGGGGGACCGAGACCCAGTACTTC.

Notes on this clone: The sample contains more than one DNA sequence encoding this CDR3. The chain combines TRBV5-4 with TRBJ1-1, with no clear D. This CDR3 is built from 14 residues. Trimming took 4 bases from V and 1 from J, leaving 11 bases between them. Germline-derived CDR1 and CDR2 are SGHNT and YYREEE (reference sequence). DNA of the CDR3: TGTGCCAGCAGCCTGCGAGAGAAGAACACTGAAGCTTTCTTT. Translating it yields CASSLREKNTEAFF.

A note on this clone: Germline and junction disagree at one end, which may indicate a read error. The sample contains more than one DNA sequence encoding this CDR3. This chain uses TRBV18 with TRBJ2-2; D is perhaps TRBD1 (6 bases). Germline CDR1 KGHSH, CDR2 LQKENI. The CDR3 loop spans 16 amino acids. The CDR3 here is CASSNGTRGNTGELFF. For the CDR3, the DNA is TGTGCCAGCTCCAACGGGACAAGGGGGAACACCGGGGAGCTGTTTTTC.

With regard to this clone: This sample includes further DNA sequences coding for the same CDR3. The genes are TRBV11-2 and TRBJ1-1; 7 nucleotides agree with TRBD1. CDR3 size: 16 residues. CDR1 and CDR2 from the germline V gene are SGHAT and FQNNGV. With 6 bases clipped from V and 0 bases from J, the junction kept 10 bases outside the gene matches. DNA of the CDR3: TGTGCCAGCAGTCCTACCGGGACAGCCTTGAACACTGAAGCTTTCTTT. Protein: CASSPTGTALNTEAFF.

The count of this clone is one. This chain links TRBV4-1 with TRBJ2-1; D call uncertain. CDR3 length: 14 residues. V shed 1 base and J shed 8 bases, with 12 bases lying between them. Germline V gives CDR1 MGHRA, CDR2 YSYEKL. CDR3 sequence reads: CASSQVFGQDEQFF. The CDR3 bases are TGCGCCAGCAGCCAAGTTTTCGGCCAGGATGAGCAGTTCTTC.

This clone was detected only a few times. CDR3 residues: CASSLDRGRNTEAFF. The CDR3 region has the DNA TGTGCCAGCAGCCTGGACAGGGGGCGGAACACTGAAGCTTTCTTT. The J gene is TRBJ1-1, the V gene TRBV5-4; 11 positions match TRBD1. Trimming cost V 4 bases and J 1 base; bases outside gene matches: 3. CDR1 and CDR2 (germline): SGHNT, YYREEE (reference sequence). The CDR3 length is 15 residues.

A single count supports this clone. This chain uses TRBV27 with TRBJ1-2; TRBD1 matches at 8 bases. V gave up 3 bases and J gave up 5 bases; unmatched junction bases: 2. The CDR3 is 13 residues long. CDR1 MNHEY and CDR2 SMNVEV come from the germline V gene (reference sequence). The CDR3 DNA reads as TGTGCCAGCAGTTTCCAGGGGGCATATGGCTACACCTTC. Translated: CASSFQGAYGYTF.

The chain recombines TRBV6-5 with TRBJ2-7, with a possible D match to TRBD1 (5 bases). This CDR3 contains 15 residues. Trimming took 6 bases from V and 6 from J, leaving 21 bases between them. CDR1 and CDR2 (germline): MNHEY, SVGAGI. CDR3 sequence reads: CASSSASGPVTEQYF. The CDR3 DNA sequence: TGTGCCAGCAGCTCTGCTTCAGGGCCGGTCACCGAGCAGTACTTC.